This T cell receptor (beta chain) was observed in a study of cytomegalovirus exposure and HLA in healthy donors. This CDR3 contains 18 residues. Germline values: CDR1 MNHNS, CDR2 SASEGT. Unmatched junction bases numbered 20, after V lost 7 bases and J lost 7 bases. PCR employed 60 Vbeta and 13 Jbeta primers. This table comes from immunoSEQ multiplex PCR, and its TCRdb copy is limited to in-frame clones, with some not included. This table holds tens of thousands of clones, about 80% found once. The TCR originated in a male donor in good health and CMV-seronegative. V is TRBV6-1 and J is TRBJ1-2, with 11 nucleotides matching TRBD1. Source material: PBMCs. The CDR3 reads CASTDPGQGALGGSGYTF. The CDR3 DNA reads TGTGCCAGCACTGACCCCGGACAGGGGGCCCTGGGGGGAAGTGGCTACACCTTC.